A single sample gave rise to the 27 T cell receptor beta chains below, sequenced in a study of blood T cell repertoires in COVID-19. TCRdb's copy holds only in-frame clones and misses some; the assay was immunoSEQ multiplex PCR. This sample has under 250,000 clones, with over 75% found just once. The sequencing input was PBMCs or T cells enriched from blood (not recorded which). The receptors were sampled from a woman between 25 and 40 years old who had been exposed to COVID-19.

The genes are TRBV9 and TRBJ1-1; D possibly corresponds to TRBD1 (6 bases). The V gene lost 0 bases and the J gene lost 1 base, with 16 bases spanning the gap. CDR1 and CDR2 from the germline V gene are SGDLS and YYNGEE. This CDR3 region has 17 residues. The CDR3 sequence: CASSVAGAAIGNTEAFF. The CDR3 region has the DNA TGTGCCAGCAGCGTAGCAGGGGCGGCAATCGGGAACACTGAAGCTTTCTTT.

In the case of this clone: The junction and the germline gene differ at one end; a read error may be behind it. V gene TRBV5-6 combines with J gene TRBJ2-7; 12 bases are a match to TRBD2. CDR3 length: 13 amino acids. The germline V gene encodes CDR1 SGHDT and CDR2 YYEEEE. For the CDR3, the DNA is TGTGCCAGCAGCTACTCGACTAGCGGGAGAATTTGGTTC. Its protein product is CASSYSTSGRIWF.

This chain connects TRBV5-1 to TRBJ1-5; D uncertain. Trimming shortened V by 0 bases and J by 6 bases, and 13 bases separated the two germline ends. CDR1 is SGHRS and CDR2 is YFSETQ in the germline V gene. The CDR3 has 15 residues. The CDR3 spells CASSLALPAAQPQHF. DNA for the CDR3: TGCGCCAGCAGCTTGGCCCTACCCGCCGCTCAGCCCCAGCATTTT.

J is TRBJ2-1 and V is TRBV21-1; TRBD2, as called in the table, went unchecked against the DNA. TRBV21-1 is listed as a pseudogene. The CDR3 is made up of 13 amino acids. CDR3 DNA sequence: TGTGCCAGCGGCAGCGGAGTTAACAATGAGCAGTTCTTC. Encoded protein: CASGSGVNNEQFF.

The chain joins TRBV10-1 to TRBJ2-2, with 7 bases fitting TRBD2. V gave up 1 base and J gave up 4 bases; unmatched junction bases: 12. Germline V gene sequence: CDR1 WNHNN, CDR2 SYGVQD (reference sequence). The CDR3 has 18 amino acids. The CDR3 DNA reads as TGCGCCAGCAGTGAGTGTGGACTAGTAGTCTTTGGCACCGGGGAGCTGTTTTTT. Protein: CASSECGLVVFGTGELFF.

CDR3 in DNA: TGTGCCAGCAGCTTAGTAGGCAGGATGAACACTGAAGCTTTCTTT. Translation: CASSLVGRMNTEAFF. V gene TRBV11-1 combines with J gene TRBJ1-1; D remains ambiguous. CDR1 is SGHAT, CDR2 FQDESV, per germline (reference sequence). The germline V and J ends were trimmed by 1 base and 0 bases, with 9 bases remaining between them. The CDR3 has 15 residues.

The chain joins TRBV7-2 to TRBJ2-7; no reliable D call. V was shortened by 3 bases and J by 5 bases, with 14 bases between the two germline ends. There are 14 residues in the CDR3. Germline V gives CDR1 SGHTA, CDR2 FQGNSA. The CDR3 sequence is CASSFSDFLDEQYF. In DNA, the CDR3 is TGTGCCAGCAGCTTCTCAGATTTTCTTGACGAGCAGTACTTC.

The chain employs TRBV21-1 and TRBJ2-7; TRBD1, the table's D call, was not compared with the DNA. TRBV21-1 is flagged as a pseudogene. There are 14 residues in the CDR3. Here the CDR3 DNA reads TGTGCCAGCAGTATGGACAACCTATCCTACGAGCAGTACTTC. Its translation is CASSMDNLSYEQYF.

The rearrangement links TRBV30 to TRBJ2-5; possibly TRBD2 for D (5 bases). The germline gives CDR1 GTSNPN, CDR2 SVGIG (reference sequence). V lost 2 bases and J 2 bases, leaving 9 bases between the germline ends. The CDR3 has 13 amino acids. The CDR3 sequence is CAWSNGVQETQYF. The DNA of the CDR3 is TGTGCCTGGAGTAACGGGGTTCAAGAGACCCAGTACTTC.

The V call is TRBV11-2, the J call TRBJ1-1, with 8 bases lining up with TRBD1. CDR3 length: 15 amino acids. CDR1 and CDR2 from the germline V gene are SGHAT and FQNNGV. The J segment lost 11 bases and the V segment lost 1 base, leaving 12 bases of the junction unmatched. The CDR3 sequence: CASSLGTGGRAEAFF. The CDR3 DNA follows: TGTGCCAGCAGCTTAGGAACAGGGGGAAGGGCGGAGGCTTTCTTT.

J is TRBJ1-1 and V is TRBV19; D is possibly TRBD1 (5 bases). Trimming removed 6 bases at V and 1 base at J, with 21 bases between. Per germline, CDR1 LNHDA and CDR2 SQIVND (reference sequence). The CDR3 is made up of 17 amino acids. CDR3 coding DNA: TGTGCCAGTAGCCTTTTCGCGGGGGGAAGAGCGAACACTGAAGCTTTCTTT. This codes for CASSLFAGGRANTEAFF.

The CDR3 DNA follows: TGTGCCATCACCAAAAGTACTAGCACAGATACGCAGTATTTT. This codes for CAITKSTSTDTQYF. The J gene is TRBJ2-3, the V gene TRBV10-3; D uncertain. The germline gives CDR1 ENHRY, CDR2 SYGVKD. The CDR3 length is 14 residues. The ends were cut back, 7 bases at V and 0 bases at J, with 11 bases in the middle.

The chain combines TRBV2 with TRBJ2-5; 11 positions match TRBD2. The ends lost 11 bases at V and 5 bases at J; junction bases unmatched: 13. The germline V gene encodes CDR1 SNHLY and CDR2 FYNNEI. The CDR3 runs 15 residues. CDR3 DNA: TGTGCCGGACGAATAGCGGGAGGGCCAGGGGAGACCCAGTACTTC. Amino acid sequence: CAGRIAGGPGETQYF.

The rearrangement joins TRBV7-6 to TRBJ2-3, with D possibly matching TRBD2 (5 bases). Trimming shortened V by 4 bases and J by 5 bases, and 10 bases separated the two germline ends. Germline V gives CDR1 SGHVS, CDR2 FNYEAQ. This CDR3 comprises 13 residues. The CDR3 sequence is CASSWESGDTQYF. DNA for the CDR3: TGTGCCAGCAGCTGGGAGTCCGGAGATACGCAGTATTTT. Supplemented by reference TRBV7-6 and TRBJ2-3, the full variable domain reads GAGVSQSPRYKVTKRGQDVALRCDPISGHVSLYWYRQALGQGPEFLTYFNYEAQQDKSGLPNDRFSAERPEGSISTLTIQRTEQRDSAMYRCASSWESGDTQYFGPGTRLTVL.

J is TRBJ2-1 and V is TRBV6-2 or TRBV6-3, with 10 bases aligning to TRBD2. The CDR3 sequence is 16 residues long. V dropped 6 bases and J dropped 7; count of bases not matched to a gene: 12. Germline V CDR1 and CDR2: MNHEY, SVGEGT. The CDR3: CASSPRGSGRANEQFF. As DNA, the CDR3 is TGTGCCAGCAGCCCTCGGGGGAGCGGGAGGGCGAATGAGCAGTTCTTC.

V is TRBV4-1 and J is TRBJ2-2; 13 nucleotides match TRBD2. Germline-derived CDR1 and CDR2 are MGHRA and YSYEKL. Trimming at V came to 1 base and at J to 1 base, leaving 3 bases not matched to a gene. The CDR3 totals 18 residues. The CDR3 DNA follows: TGCGCCAGCAGCCAAGGAGGACTAGCGGGAGTGAACACCGGGGAGCTGTTTTTT. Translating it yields CASSQGGLAGVNTGELFF.

Here the CDR3 reads CASSQDQGRPYYYGYTF. The CDR3 DNA reads as TGTGCCAGCAGCCAAGACCAGGGGCGACCTTACTACTATGGCTACACCTTC. The V and J genes are TRBV4-2 and TRBJ1-2; TRBD1 is a possible D gene (6 bases). Trimming took 0 bases from V and 3 from J, leaving 17 bases between them. The CDR3 loop spans 17 amino acids. Germline V CDR1 and CDR2: LGHNA, YNFKEQ.

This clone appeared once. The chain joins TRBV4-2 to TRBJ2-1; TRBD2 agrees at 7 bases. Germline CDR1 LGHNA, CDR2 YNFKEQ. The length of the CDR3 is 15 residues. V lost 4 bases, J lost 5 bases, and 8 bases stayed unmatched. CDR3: CASSLTSEGNNEQFF. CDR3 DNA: TGTGCCAGCAGCCTTACTAGCGAGGGGAACAATGAGCAGTTCTTC.

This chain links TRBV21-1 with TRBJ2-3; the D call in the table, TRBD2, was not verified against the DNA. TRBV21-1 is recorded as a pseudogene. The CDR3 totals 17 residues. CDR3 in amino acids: CASSKGASGRCTDTQYF. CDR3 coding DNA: TGTGCCAGCAGCAAAGGGGCTAGCGGGAGGTGCACAGATACGCAGTATTTT.

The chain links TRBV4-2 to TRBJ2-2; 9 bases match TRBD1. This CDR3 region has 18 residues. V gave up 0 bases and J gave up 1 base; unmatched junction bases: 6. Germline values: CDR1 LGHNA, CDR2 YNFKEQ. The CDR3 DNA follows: TGTGCCAGCAGCCAAGATGGACAGGGGCTATGGAACACCGGGGAGCTGTTTTTT. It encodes CASSQDGQGLWNTGELFF.

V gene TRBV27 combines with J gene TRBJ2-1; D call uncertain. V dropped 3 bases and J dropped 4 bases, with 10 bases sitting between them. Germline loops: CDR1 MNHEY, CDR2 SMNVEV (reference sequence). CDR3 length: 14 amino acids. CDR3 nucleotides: TGTGCCAGCAGTTTCGAAATGGCATACAATGAGCAGTTCTTC. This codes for CASSFEMAYNEQFF.

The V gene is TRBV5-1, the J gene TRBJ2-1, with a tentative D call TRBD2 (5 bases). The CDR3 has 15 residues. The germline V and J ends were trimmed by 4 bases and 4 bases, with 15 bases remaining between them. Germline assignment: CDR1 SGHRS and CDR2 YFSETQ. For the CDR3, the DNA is TGCGCCAGCAGCGGGCCCCTAAGCGGTTACAATGAGCAGTTCTTC. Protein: CASSGPLSGYNEQFF.

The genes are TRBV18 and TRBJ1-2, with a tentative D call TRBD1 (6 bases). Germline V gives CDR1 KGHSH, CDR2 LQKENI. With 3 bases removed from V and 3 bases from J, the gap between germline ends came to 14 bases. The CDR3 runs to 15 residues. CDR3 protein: CASSPPSTGYYGYTF. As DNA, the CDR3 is TGTGCCAGCTCACCCCCTTCGACAGGCTACTATGGCTACACCTTC.

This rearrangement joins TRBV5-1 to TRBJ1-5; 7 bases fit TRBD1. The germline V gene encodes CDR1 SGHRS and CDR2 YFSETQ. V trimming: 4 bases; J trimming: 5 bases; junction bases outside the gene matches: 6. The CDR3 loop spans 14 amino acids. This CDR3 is CASSTTGADQPQHF. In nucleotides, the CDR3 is TGCGCCAGCAGCACTACAGGGGCGGATCAGCCCCAGCATTTT.

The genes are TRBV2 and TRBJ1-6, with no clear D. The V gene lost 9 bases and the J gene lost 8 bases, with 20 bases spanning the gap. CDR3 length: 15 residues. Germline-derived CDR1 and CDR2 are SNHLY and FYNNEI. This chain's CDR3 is CARRAISRDDSPLHF. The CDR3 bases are TGTGCCAGGAGGGCAATCAGTCGCGATGATTCACCCCTCCACTTT.

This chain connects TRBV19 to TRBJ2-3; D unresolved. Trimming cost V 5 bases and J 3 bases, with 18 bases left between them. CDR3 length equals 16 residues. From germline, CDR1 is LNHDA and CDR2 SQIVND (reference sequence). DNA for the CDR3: TGTGCCAGTAGTGTCTCGACCCCGTACGGGACAGATACGCAGTATTTT. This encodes CASSVSTPYGTDTQYF.

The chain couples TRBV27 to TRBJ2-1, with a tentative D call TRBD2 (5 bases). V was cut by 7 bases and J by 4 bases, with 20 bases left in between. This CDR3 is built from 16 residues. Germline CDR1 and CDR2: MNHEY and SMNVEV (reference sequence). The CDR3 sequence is CASKGEGDESYNEQFF. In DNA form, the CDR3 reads TGTGCCAGCAAAGGAGAGGGAGACGAATCGTACAATGAGCAGTTCTTC.